A single sample is the source of the 10 T cell receptor beta chains below, sequenced in a study of blood T cell repertoires in COVID-19. Generated by immunoSEQ multiplex PCR, the TCRdb table keeps only in-frame clones and is missing some. The profile covers around 250,000 clones, with about nine tenths appearing a single time and roughly 5.8% taken by the ten largest. The sequenced sample was peripheral blood. These receptor sequences come from a man in his sixties with acute or convalescent COVID-19.

The chain carries TRBV5-1 and TRBJ1-5; D is uncertain. Trimming left V 4 bases short and J 6 bases short, with 11 bases between. This CDR3 has 13 residues. Germline values: CDR1 SGHRS, CDR2 YFSETQ. The CDR3 loop reads CASSRDIGQPQHF. Written as DNA, the CDR3 is TGCGCCAGCAGCCGCGACATAGGTCAGCCCCAGCATTTT.

The chain links TRBV7-9 to TRBJ1-1, with unresolved D. The CDR3 loop spans 14 amino acids. The V gene's germline CDR1 is SEHNR and CDR2 FQNEAQ (reference sequence). V dropped 0 bases and J dropped 1 base, with 6 bases sitting between them. CDR3 sequence (DNA): TGTGCCAGCAGCTTAGCGGTCAGGAACACTGAAGCTTTCTTT. Its protein product is CASSLAVRNTEAFF.

CDR3 nucleotide sequence: TGTGCCAGCAGCTTGTCCAGCGGGAGACGCGATGAGCAGTTCTTC. This translates into CASSLSSGRRDEQFF. This rearrangement joins TRBV5-8 to TRBJ2-1; 8 nucleotides match TRBD2. The germline gives CDR1 SGHTS, CDR2 YDEGEE. There are 15 residues in the CDR3. V lost 1 base, J lost 8 bases, and 8 bases stayed unmatched.

This chain connects TRBV4-3 to TRBJ2-7; 12 bases agree with TRBD2. Germline trimming cut 4 bases from V and 3 bases from J; bases unmatched to any gene: 4. CDR1 and CDR2 (germline): LGHNA, YSLEER. The CDR3 extends over 15 amino acids. Here the CDR3 reads CASSLRLAGDYEQYF. As DNA, the CDR3 is TGCGCCAGCAGCCTCCGACTAGCGGGAGACTACGAGCAGTACTTC.

The chain joins TRBV11-3 to TRBJ2-2; 9 bases are shared with TRBD1. The CDR3 spans 16 residues. V gave up 6 bases and J gave up 2 bases; unmatched junction bases: 7. CDR1 and CDR2 (germline): SGHNT, YENEEA. CDR3 DNA sequence: TGTGCCAGCAGTAAAGGGGACAGGGCCAACACCGGGGAGCTGTTTTTT. As protein: CASSKGDRANTGELFF.

This chain links TRBV30 with TRBJ1-3; 8 bases align to TRBD1. The CDR3 is 15 amino acids. Trimming removed 5 bases from V and 0 bases from J; junction bases left unmatched: 6. The germline CDR1 and CDR2 sequences are GTSNPN and SVGIG (reference sequence). CDR3 protein: CAWASRGLSGNTIYF. The DNA for the CDR3 is TGTGCCTGGGCTAGCAGGGGGCTCTCTGGAAACACCATATATTTT.

The chain couples TRBV5-1 to TRBJ2-7; TRBD2 matches at 8 bases. The V gene's germline CDR1 is SGHRS and CDR2 YFSETQ. The CDR3 has 16 residues. V lost 4 bases and J lost 0; bases outside the gene matches: 9. DNA of the CDR3: TGCGCCAGCAGCCTGGACACTAGCGGATTCTCCTACGAGCAGTACTTC. This codes for CASSLDTSGFSYEQYF.

V gene TRBV12-3 or TRBV12-4 combines with J gene TRBJ1-5; the D gene is possibly TRBD1 (5 bases). The CDR3 contains 12 residues. CDR3 sequence: CWGSLVWQPQHF. Written as DNA, the CDR3 is TGTTGGGGCAGCTTGGTATGGCAGCCCCAGCATTTT.

The chain links TRBV4-2 to TRBJ1-5; tentative D call: TRBD1 (5 bases). Per germline, CDR1 LGHNA and CDR2 YNFKEQ. V was pared by 6 bases and J by 6 bases, with 12 bases between. The CDR3 has 13 amino acids. The CDR3 DNA is TGTGCCAGCAGTCGGCGGGGCGGTCAGCCCCAGCATTTT. As protein: CASSRRGGQPQHF.

The rearrangement uses TRBV11-2 and TRBJ2-7; 8 nucleotides line up with TRBD1. The CDR3 length is 17 residues. Losses at the gene ends were 0 bases for V and 1 base for J; bases not matched to a gene: 8. CDR1 is SGHAT, CDR2 FQNNGV, per germline. The CDR3 is CASSLDRAGGISYEQYF. The CDR3 bases are TGTGCCAGCAGCTTAGATCGGGCAGGGGGCATTTCCTACGAGCAGTACTTC. Looking up the rest from reference TRBV11-2 and TRBJ2-7 gives the full variable domain: EAGVAQSPRYKIIEKRQSVAFWCNPISGHATLYWYQQILGQGPKLLIQFQNNGVVDDSQLPKDRFSAERLKGVDSTLKIQPAKLEDSAVYLCASSLDRAGGISYEQYFGPGTRLTVT.